The 10 T cell receptor beta chains listed next were all sequenced from one sample in a study of blood T cell repertoires in COVID-19. Assay used: immunoSEQ multiplex PCR; TCRdb lists only in-frame clones, some missing. The sample holds hundreds of thousands of clones; roughly nine tenths are singletons and the top ten take roughly 1.9%. The specimen sequenced was peripheral blood. Receptors originate from a woman in her 30s with COVID-19, enrolled during active disease.

The rearrangement uses TRBV4-1 and TRBJ2-3; maybe TRBD2 (7 bases). The ends were cut back, 1 base at V and 3 bases at J, with 14 bases in the middle. The germline gives CDR1 MGHRA, CDR2 YSYEKL. There are 16 residues in the CDR3. The CDR3 DNA is TGCGCCAGCAGCCAAGGGGGGGGGCTTACGACAGATACGCAGTATTTT. Translated, it gives CASSQGGGLTTDTQYF.

The chain employs TRBV3-1 (or the pseudogene TRBV3-2) and TRBJ2-3, with TRBD1 matching 8 bases. The CDR3 sequence is 14 residues long. The V segment lost 4 bases and the J segment 4 bases; nucleotides outside the gene matches: 4. The V gene's germline CDR1 is LGHDT and CDR2 YNNKEL (reference sequence). The CDR3 DNA sequence: TGTGCCAGCAGCCTTTCGGACAGGGCAGATACGCAGTATTTT. Its protein product is CASSLSDRADTQYF.

This clone was detected only once. The chain recombines TRBV19 with TRBJ2-3, with TRBD1 matching over 8 bases. V trimming: 1 base; J trimming: 6 bases; junction bases outside the gene matches: 3. Per germline, CDR1 LNHDA and CDR2 SQIVND (reference sequence). The CDR3 is made up of 14 amino acids. The CDR3 is CASSIGQGMDTQYF. Here the CDR3 DNA reads TGTGCCAGTAGTATAGGACAGGGGATGGATACGCAGTATTTT.

V usage is TRBV19 and J usage is TRBJ1-1; 7 bases map to TRBD1. The CDR3 extends over 12 amino acids. V shed 8 bases, J shed 7 bases, and the junction held 7 bases outside the gene matches. Germline V gene sequence: CDR1 LNHDA, CDR2 SQIVND (reference sequence). The CDR3 protein is CASGGQIFEAFF. CDR3 bases: TGTGCCAGTGGGGGACAGATTTTTGAAGCTTTCTTT.

V gene TRBV14 combines with J gene TRBJ1-1, with 8 bases matching TRBD1. CDR3 length: 14 amino acids. Trimming cost V 6 bases and J 3 bases; bases outside gene matches: 6. Germline values: CDR1 SGHDN, CDR2 FVKESK. CDR3: CASRPGTGYTEAFF. CDR3 bases: TGTGCCAGCAGGCCCGGGACAGGTTACACTGAAGCTTTCTTT.

V and J are TRBV2 and TRBJ1-5; D gene ambiguous. Per germline, CDR1 SNHLY and CDR2 FYNNEI. V was cut by 5 bases and J by 0 bases, with 8 bases left in between. The CDR3 totals 14 residues. CDR3 loop: CASSTDYSNQPQHF. The CDR3, as DNA: TGTGCCAGCAGTACCGACTATAGCAATCAGCCCCAGCATTTT. Full variable domain (outside the CDR3, taken from reference TRBV2 and TRBJ1-5): EPEVTQTPSHQVTQMGQEVILRCVPISNHLYFYWYRQILGQKVEFLVSFYNNEISEKSEIFDDQFSVERPDGSNFTLKIRSTKLEDSAMYFCASSTDYSNQPQHFGDGTRLSIL.

The V gene is TRBV13, the J gene TRBJ2-1, with 10 bases that match TRBD2. This CDR3 spans 17 amino acids. Per germline, CDR1 PRHDT and CDR2 FYEKMQ (reference sequence). V lost 5 bases and J lost 8; bases outside the gene matches: 15. CDR3: CASSPRGAGGNLYEQFF. The CDR3 coding sequence is TGTGCCAGCAGCCCCCGGGGAGCGGGGGGGAATTTATATGAGCAGTTCTTC.

The sample holds many counts of this clone. V gene TRBV7-9 combines with J gene TRBJ1-2, with D perhaps TRBD1 (6 bases). This CDR3 has 16 residues. Germline V gene data show CDR1 as SEHNR and CDR2 as FQNEAQ (reference sequence). Trimming left V 7 bases short and J 4 bases short, with 22 bases between. The CDR3: CASTSGGPDDFYGYTF. CDR3 DNA: TGTGCCAGCACCTCTGGGGGCCCGGATGACTTCTATGGCTACACCTTC.

The V gene is TRBV18, the J gene TRBJ2-7, with D unclear. This CDR3 contains 14 residues. Germline V gene lookup returns CDR1 KGHSH and CDR2 LQKENI. V was trimmed by 6 bases and J by 1 base, leaving 13 bases between them. CDR3 protein: CASSPSVSSYEQYF. The DNA of the CDR3 is TGTGCCAGCTCGCCCTCGGTTAGTTCCTACGAGCAGTACTTC.

The V and J genes are TRBV28 and TRBJ1-1; 8 positions match TRBD1. From germline, CDR1 is MDHEN and CDR2 SYDVKM. The CDR3 is made up of 14 amino acids. Trimming removed 4 bases from V and 4 bases from J; junction bases left unmatched: 5. CDR3 protein: CASSSGQGSTEAFF. The CDR3 nucleotides are TGTGCCAGCAGTTCTGGACAGGGAAGCACTGAAGCTTTCTTT.